This T cell receptor beta chain derives from a study of beta chain features in type 1 diabetes. This CDR3 contains 13 residues. Germline CDR1 and CDR2: MNHNS and SASEGT. V gave up 11 bases and J gave up 13 bases, with 24 bases separating them. CD45RO/CCR7/CD25/CD127/CD95/CD27 staining was used to isolate CD4+ naive, central memory, regulatory and stem cell-like memory cells by sorting. Findings and caveats of the study: There was a moderate but significant shortening of TCRB CDR3s in all four CD4+ subsets of Type 1 diabetes patients. Within patients, naive, central memory and Treg TCRB repertoires seemed more similar than within healthy donors.

The study reverse transcribed the entire isolated RNA, so it sequenced expressed TCRB transcripts. Sequencing used immunoSEQ multiplex PCR; TCRdb keeps in-frame clones, though not all of them. The sample includes around 260,000 clones, around 24% of them seen just once. This clone has a handful of counts. Its antigen is not known. Sample: naive CD4+ T cells from blood. J is TRBJ2-4 and V is TRBV6-1; possibly TRBD2 for D (6 bases). The clonotype originates from a woman aged 25 to 39 with type 1 diabetes. The CDR3 protein is CAEGGEGVGIQYF. CDR3 DNA sequence: TGTGCCGAGGGAGGTGAGGGAGTGGGAATCCAGTACTTC.